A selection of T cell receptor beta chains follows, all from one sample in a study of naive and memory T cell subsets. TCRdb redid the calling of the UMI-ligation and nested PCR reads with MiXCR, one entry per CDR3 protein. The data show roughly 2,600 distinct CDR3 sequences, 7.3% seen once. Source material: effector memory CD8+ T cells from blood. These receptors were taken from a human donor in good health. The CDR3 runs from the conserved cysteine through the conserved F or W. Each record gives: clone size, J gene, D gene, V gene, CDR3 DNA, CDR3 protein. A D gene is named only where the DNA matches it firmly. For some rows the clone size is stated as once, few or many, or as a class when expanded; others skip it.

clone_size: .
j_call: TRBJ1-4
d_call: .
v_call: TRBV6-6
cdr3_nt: TGTGCCAGCAGTCAAAACAGGGTCATGATGGGTGAAAAACTGTTTTTT
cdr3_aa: CASSQNRVMMGEKLFF

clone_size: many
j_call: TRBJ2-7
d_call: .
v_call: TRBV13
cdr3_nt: TGTGCCAGCAGCCATTCCTGGGACTCCTCTATCTACGAGCAGTACTTC
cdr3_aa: CASSHSWDSSIYEQYF

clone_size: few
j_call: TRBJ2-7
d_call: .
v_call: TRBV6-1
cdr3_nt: TGTGCCAGCAGTGAGGGACCGGGCAAGCACGAGCAGTACTTC
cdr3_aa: CASSEGPGKHEQYF

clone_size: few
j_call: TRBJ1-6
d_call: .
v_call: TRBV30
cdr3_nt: TGTGCCTGGAGTGTAACAGGATCCTATAATTCACCCCTCCACTTT
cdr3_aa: CAWSVTGSYNSPLHF

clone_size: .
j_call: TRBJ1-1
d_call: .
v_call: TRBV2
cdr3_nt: TGTGCCAGCAGCCCCCGGCCTTTGAACACTGAAGCTTTCTTT
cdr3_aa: CASSPRPLNTEAFF

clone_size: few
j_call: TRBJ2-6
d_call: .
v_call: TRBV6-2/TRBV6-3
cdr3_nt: TGTGCCAGCAGTTATTCCTCTGGGGCCAACGTCCTGACTTTC
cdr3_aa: CASSYSSGANVLTF

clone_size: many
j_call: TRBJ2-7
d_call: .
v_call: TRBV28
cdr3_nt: TGTGCCAGCAGCGACAGTTCCTACGAGCAGTACTTC
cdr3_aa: CASSDSSYEQYF

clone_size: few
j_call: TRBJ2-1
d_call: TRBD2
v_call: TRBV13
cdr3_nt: TGTGCCAGCAGCGCACCTAGCGGGAGGGCCTACAATGAGCAGTTCTTC
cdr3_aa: CASSAPSGRAYNEQFF

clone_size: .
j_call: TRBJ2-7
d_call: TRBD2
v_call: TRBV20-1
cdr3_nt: TGCAGTGCTAGAGACGATGAGCGGGATTTCTACGAGCAGTACTTC
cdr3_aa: CSARDDERDFYEQYF

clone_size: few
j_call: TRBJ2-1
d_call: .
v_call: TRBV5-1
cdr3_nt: TGCGCCAGCATCGACACCTCCTACAATGAGCAGTTCTTC
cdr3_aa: CASIDTSYNEQFF

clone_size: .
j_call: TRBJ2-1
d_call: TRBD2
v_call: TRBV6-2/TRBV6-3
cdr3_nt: TGTGCCAGCAGACTAGCGGGGGGGGATACGAATGAGCAGTTCTTC
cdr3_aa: CASRLAGGDTNEQFF

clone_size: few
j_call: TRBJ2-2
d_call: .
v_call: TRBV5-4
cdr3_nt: TGTGCCAGCAGCTTGGTATCCGGACAGCACGGGGAGCTGTTTTTT
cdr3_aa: CASSLVSGQHGELFF

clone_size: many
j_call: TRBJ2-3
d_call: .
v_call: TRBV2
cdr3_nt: TGTGCCAGCAGGACTTGGGGGAGTGATACGCAGTATTTT
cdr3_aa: CASRTWGSDTQYF

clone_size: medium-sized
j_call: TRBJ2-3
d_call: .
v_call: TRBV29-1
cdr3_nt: TGCAGCGTTGTTGTTGACACAGATACGCAGTATTTT
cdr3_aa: CSVVVDTDTQYF

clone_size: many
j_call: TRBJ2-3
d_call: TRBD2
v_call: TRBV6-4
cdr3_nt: TGTGCCAGCAGTGCGACTAGCGGGAGCACAGATACGCAGTATTTT
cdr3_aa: CASSATSGSTDTQYF

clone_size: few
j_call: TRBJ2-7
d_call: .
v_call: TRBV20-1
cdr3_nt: TGCAGTGCTAGAGATCGCCCCAACTACGAGCAGTACTTC
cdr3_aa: CSARDRPNYEQYF

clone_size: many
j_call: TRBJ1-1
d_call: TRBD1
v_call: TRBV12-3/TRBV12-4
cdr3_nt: TGTGCCAGCACCCTTCGGGACAGGCCGGATACTGAAGCTTTCTTT
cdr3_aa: CASTLRDRPDTEAFF

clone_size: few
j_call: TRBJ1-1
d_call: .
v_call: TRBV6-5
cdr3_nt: TGTGCCAGCAGCTGGGGAGCTAACACTGAAGCTTTCTTT
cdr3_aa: CASSWGANTEAFF

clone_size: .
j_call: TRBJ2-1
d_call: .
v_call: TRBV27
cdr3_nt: TGTGCCAGCAGTTTAGGAGGAAGTTGGGAGCAGTTCTTC
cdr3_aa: CASSLGGSWEQFF

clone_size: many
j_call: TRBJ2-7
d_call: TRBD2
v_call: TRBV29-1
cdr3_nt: TGCAGCTCGACTAGCGGCTCCTACGAGCAGTACTTC
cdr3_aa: CSSTSGSYEQYF

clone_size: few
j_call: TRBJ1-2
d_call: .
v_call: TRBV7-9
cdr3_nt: TGTGCCAGCAGCTTAGGACAGACATATGGCTACACCTTC
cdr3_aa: CASSLGQTYGYTF

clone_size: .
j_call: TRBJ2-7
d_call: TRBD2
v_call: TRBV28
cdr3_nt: TGTGCCAGCAGTACCATAGTTGCGGATGGGAGGGCCTACGAGCAGTACTTC
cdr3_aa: CASSTIVADGRAYEQYF

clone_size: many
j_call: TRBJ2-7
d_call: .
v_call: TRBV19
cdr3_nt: TGTGCCAGTAGTATCGGACAGACCACCGAGCAGTACTTC
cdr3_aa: CASSIGQTTEQYF

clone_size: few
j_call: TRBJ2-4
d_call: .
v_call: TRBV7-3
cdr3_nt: TGTGCCAGCAGCTCGGAGGGAGCGGACGGGACCAAAAACATTCAGTACTTC
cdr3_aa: CASSSEGADGTKNIQYF

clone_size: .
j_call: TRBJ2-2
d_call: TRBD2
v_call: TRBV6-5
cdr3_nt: TGTGCCAGCAGTTCCCGGGGGGGCCGGCGCACCGGGGAGCTGTTTTTT
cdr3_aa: CASSSRGGRRTGELFF

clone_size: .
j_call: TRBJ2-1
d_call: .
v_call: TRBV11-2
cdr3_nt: TGTGCCAGCAGCTTAAACCTGGGTGAGCAGTTCTTC
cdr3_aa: CASSLNLGEQFF

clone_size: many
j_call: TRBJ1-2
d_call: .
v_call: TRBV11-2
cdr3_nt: TGTGCCAGCAGTCCGAGTTCCCCTTATGGCTACACCTTC
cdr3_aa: CASSPSSPYGYTF

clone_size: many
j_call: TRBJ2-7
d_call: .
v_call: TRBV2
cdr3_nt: TGTGCCAGCACCCGGGACAAACACGAGCAGTACTTC
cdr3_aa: CASTRDKHEQYF

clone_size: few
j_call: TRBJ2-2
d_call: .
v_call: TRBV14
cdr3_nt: TGTGCCAGCAGCCAAGATAGGTGGCAGGCCGGGGAGCTGTTTTTT
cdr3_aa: CASSQDRWQAGELFF

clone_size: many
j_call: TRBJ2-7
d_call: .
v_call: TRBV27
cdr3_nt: TGTGCCAGCAGTGCGGGGAACTCCTACGAGCAGTACTTC
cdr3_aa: CASSAGNSYEQYF

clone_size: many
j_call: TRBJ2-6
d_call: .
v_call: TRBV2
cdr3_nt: TGTGCCAGCAGCAGTTCCTCTGGGGCCAACGTCCTGACTTTC
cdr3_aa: CASSSSSGANVLTF

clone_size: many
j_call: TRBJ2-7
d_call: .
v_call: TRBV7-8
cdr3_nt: TGTGCCAGCAGCTTAGACGGAAGGCAGTACTTC
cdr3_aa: CASSLDGRQYF

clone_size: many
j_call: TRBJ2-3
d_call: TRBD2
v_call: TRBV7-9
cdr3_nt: TGTGCCAGCAGCTTCTCAACTAGCGGACCCACAGATACGCAGTATTTT
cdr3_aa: CASSFSTSGPTDTQYF

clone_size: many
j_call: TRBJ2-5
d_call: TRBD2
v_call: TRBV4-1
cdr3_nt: TGCGCCAGCAGCCTGAGGACTAGCGGGGGGGCGGAGACCCAGTACTTC
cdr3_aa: CASSLRTSGGAETQYF

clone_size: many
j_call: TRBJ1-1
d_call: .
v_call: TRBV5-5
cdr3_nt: TGTGCCAGCAGCTTCGACTTGAACACTGAAGCTTTCTTT
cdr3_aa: CASSFDLNTEAFF

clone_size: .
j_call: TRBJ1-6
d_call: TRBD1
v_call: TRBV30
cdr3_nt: TGTGCCTGGAGTGTACCACGACCCTTATGGGGACAGGGCACTAAATCGGATAATTCACCCCTCCACTTT
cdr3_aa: CAWSVPRPLWGQGTKSDNSPLHF

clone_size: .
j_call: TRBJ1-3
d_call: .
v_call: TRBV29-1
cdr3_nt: TGCAGCGTTGTCGACGGGCCGAGCTCTGGAAACACCATATATTTT
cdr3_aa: CSVVDGPSSGNTIYF

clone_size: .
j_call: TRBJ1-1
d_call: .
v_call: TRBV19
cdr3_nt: TGTGCCAGTAGGGATGGACGGATCGTGAACACTGAAGCTTTCTTT
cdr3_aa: CASRDGRIVNTEAFF

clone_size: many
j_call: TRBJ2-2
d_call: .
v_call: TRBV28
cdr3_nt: TGTGCCAGCAGTTTCATAACCGGGGAGCTGTTTTTT
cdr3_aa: CASSFITGELFF

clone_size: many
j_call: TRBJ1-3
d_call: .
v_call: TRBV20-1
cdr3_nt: TGCAGTGCTAGAGATCGCGAGGGCCGGACTAGAGGAAACACCATATATTTT
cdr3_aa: CSARDREGRTRGNTIYF

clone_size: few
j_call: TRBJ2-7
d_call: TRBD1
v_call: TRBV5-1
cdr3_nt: TGCGCCAGCAGCTTGGATACAGGGGGACGGTACGAGCAGTACTTC
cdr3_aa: CASSLDTGGRYEQYF

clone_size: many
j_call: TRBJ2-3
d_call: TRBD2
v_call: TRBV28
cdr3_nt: TGTGCCAGCAGTTTCCCGAGGAGCGGGATTAGCACAGATACGCAGTATTTT
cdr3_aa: CASSFPRSGISTDTQYF

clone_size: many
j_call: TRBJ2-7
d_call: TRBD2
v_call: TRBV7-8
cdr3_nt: TGTGCCAGCAGCGCCCCGGGACTAGCGTCCTCCTACGAGCAGTACTTC
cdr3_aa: CASSAPGLASSYEQYF

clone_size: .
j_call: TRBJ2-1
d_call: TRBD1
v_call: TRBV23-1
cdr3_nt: TGCGCCAGCAGTCAATCGCCCCACAGGGGTAACCGTGACAATGAGCAGTTCTTC
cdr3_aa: CASSQSPHRGNRDNEQFF

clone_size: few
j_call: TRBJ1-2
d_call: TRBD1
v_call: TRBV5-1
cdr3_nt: TGCGCCAGCAGCTCTGAGGAGGGGGCCTATGGCTACACCTTC
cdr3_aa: CASSSEEGAYGYTF

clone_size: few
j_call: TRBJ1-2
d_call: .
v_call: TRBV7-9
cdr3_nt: TGTGCCAGCAGCTTAGCCTCGCCTCGGGCGGAGGGGCGCTACACCTTC
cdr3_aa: CASSLASPRAEGRYTF

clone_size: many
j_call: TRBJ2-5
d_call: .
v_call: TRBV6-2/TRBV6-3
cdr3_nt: TGTGCCAGCAACTTCTTAACGGGAGAAGAGACCCAGTACTTC
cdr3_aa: CASNFLTGEETQYF

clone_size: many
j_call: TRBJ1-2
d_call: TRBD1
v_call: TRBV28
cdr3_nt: TGTGCCAGCAGGCCCCGGGACAGACAACTTTACAACTATGGCTACACCTTC
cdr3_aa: CASRPRDRQLYNYGYTF

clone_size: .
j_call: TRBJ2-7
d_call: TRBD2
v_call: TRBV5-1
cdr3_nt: TGCGCCAGCAGCACAACTAGCGGGGCCCCGGGAGAGCAGTACTTC
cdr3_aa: CASSTTSGAPGEQYF

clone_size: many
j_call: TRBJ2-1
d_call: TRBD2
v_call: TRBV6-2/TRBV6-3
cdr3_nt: TGTGCCAGCAGTTACTCGACGGTAGCGGGAGGTGGCAATGAGCAGTTCTTC
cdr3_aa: CASSYSTVAGGGNEQFF

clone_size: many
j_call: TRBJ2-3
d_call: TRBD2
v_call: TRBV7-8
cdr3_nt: TGTGCCAGCACTCTGGGGGGACTAGCTGCAGATACGCAGTATTTT
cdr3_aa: CASTLGGLAADTQYF

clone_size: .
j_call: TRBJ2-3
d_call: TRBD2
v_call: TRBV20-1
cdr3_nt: TGCAGTGCTAGCGACCGACTAGCGGAAAGCACAGATACGCAGTATTTT
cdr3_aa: CSASDRLAESTDTQYF

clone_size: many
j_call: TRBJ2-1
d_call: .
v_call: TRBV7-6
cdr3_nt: TGTGCCAGCAGCTTAGGGGGAATCGATGAGCAGTTCTTC
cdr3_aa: CASSLGGIDEQFF